The clone carrying this TCR beta chain was seen repeatedly, ten times or more. Its antigen remains unidentified. The record originates from a study of T cells after yellow fever vaccination. The germline gives CDR1 SGHRS, CDR2 YFSETQ. Trimming removed 2 bases from V and 6 bases from J; junction bases left unmatched: 13. CDR3 size: 17 residues. Researchers made TCR cDNA using 5'RACE template switching, and this step added a universal primer site and UMIs. TCRdb redid the calling of the 5' RACE reads with MiXCR, one entry per CDR3 protein. The sample has a few hundred thousand distinct CDR3 sequences, 8% to 10% seen once; the top ten hold approximately 18%. Notes on the study in general: Reappearance after the booster was seen for most primary-vaccination clones, at 95% to 97% CD4 and roughly 90% CD8. The study found a weaker secondary response that peaked faster, day 5 versus 15.

The sample was PBMCs, taken on the day of the first yellow fever vaccination. This clonotype was sampled from a young man who received the YFV17D yellow fever vaccine. This rearrangement joins TRBV5-1 to TRBJ2-3, with 9 bases fitting TRBD2. The DNA of the CDR3 is TGCGCCAGCAGCTTCCATGAGCGGGGGGATTCCGGGGATACGCAGTATTTT. Protein: CASSFHERGDSGDTQYF.